The clone carrying this TCR beta chain was seen once. The antigen is unknown. This entry comes from a study of Ad26.COV2.S vaccination and SARS-CoV-2 variants. Treatment noted: around 19 received Ad26.COV2.S at low or high dose, single or two shots; 5 received placebo; per-sample allocation not given. Sampling was performed 63 days after the first vaccine or placebo injection. Sequenced by immunoSEQ multiplex PCR; TCRdb stores in-frame clones only, minus some. This table has under 550,000 clones, 70% to 90% appearing once. Germline V CDR1 and CDR2: MDHEN, SYDVKM. CDR3 length: 13 residues. Trimming shortened V by 3 bases and J by 4 bases, and 8 bases separated the two germline ends. Study results and limitations: Participants given vaccine showed non-spike TCR breadth similar to that of placebo recipients. Reportedly, after vaccination the spike-specific CD8+ and CD4+ T cell responses displayed substantial breadth.

The starting material was peripheral blood, obtained in a trial of Ad26.COV2.S vaccine versus placebo. The TCR sequence derives from a person between 18 and 65 years old who received the Ad26.COV2.S COVID-19 vaccine or a placebo. The V call is TRBV28, the J call TRBJ2-3; D is unclear. The CDR3 bases are TGTGCCAGCAGTTTTAGGGCCCCAGATACGCAGTATTTT. Protein product: CASSFRAPDTQYF.